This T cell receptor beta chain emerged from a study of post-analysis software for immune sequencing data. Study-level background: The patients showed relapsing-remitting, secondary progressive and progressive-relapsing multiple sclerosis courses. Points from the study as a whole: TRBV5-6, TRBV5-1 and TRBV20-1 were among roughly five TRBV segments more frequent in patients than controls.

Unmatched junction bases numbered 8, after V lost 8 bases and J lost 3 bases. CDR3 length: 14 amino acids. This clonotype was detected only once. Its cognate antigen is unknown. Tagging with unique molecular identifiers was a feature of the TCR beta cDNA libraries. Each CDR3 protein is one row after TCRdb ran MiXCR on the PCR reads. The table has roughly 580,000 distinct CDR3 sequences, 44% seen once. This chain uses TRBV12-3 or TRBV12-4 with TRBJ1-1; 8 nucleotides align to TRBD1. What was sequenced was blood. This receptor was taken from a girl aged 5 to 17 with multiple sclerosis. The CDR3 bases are TGTGCCAGCCGACGAACAGGGGGGTACACTGAAGCTTTCTTT. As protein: CASRRTGGYTEAFF.